This T cell receptor beta chain was sequenced during a study of blood T cell repertoires in COVID-19. As for the study in general: Samples came from the United States, Italy and Spain, spanning acute and convalescent COVID-19. The cDNA or gDNA used as material had been derived from T cells, B-cell-depleted T cells, or PBMCs.

Generated by immunoSEQ multiplex PCR, the TCRdb table keeps only in-frame clones and is missing some. The table shows about 68,000 clones, with approximately 90% occurring only once. V lost 5 bases, J lost 9 bases, and 20 bases lay in between. CDR1 is SGHTA, CDR2 FQGNSA, per germline. The CDR3 covers 14 residues. The sequenced sample was peripheral blood. This TCR was recovered from a man younger than 40 with acute or convalescent COVID-19. The V and J genes are TRBV7-2 and TRBJ2-7, with a possible D match to TRBD2 (6 bases). The DNA for the CDR3 is TGTGCCAGCAGCCCCCAATCCCGCCGGGAGTCGCAGTACTTC. It encodes CASSPQSRRESQYF.